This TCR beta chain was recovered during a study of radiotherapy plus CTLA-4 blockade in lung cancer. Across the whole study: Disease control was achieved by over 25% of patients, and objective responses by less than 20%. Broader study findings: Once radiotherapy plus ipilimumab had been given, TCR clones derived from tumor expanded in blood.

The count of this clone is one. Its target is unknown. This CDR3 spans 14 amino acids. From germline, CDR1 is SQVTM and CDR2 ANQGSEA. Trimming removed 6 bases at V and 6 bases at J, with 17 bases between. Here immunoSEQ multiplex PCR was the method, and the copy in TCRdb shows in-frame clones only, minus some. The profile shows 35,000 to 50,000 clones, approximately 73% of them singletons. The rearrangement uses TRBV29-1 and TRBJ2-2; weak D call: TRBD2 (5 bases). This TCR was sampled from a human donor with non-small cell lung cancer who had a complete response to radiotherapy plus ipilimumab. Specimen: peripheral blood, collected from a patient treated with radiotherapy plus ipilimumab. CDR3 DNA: TGCAGCGTCTCGTCGGGGATCGAGGCCGGGGAGCTGTTTTTT. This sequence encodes CSVSSGIEAGELFF.